This section outlines one T cell receptor (beta chain) sequence together with its context. The CDR3 is made up of 14 amino acids. V lost 7 bases and J 2 bases, leaving 15 bases between the germline ends. The germline CDR1 and CDR2 sequences are MNHEY and SVGAGI. The data belong to a study of shared clonotypes between healthy human individuals. About the study: The donor pool was made up of two women and a few men aged 18 to 49.

Some clones are missing from TCRdb's copy, which holds only in-frame ones; the method was immunoSEQ multiplex PCR. The table includes some 470,000 clones, around 80% detected once. This chain links TRBV6-5 with TRBJ2-7; D remains ambiguous. The material sequenced was PBMCs. The TCR sequence derives from a woman aged 40 to 49 in good health. Some clones in this sample may be carry-over from other donors' samples. CDR3 amino acids: CASTKAPTTYEQYF. As DNA, the CDR3 is TGTGCCAGCACCAAGGCGCCGACCACCTACGAGCAGTACTTC.